This section outlines one T cell receptor (beta chain) sequence together with its context. Antigen: not known. In the PCR, 60 Vbeta and 13 Jbeta primers were used. TCRdb keeps only in-frame clones here, not all; method: immunoSEQ multiplex PCR. The sample consists of about 220,000 clones, more than 65% of them appearing once. The donors, nominally healthy at sampling, likely had unrecorded immune exposures. Germline V gene lookup returns CDR1 SEHNR and CDR2 FQNEAQ (reference sequence). The CDR3 spans 15 residues. V lost 5 bases to trimming and J lost 1 base; unmatched junction nucleotides: 6. The data were taken from a study of cytomegalovirus exposure and HLA in healthy donors. Study outcomes and limitations: Based on reports, TCR beta sequences accurately predicted HLA-A and HLA-B alleles for most subjects. In vitro work confirmed that a few CMV-associated chains recognize CMV antigens. There were some public TCRs occurring in many donors, but most TCR sequences were rare.

Sequencing used PBMCs. The V call is TRBV7-9, the J call TRBJ1-1, with 8 bases fitting TRBD1. The sequence was obtained from a woman younger than 45 in good health and CMV-seronegative. In nucleotides, the CDR3 is TGTGCCAGCAGCCCTCCCAGGGGGCCGAACACTGAAGCTTTCTTT. Protein sequence: CASSPPRGPNTEAFF.